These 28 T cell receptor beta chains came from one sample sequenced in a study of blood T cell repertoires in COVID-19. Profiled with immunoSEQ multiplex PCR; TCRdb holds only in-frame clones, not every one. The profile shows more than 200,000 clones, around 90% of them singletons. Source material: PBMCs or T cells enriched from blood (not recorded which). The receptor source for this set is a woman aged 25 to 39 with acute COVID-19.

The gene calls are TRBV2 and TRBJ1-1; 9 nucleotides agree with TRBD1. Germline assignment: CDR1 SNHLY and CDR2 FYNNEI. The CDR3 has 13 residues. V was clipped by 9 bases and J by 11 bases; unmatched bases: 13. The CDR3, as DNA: TGTGCCAGGAAGATCACAGGGGGCATATCGGCTTTCTTT. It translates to CARKITGGISAFF. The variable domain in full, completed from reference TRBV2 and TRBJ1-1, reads EPEVTQTPSHQVTQMGQEVILRCVPISNHLYFYWYRQILGQKVEFLVSFYNNEISEKSEIFDDQFSVERPDGSNFTLKIRSTKLEDSAMYFCARKITGGISAFFGQGTRLTVV.

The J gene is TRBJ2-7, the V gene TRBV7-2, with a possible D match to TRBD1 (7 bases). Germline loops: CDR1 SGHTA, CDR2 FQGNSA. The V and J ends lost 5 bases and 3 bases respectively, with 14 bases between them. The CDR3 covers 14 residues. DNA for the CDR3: TGTGCCAGCAGCCCAGGGGGGACAATCTACGAGCAGTACTTC. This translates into CASSPGGTIYEQYF.

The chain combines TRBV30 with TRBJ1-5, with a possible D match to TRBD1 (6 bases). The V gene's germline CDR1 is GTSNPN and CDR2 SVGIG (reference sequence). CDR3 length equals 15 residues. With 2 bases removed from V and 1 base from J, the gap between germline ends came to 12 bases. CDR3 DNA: TGTGCCTGGAGTTTAGGGGGAGGGAGCAATCAGCCCCAGCATTTT. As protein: CAWSLGGGSNQPQHF. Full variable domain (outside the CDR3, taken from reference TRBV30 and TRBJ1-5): SQTIHQWPATLVQPVGSPLSLECTVEGTSNPNLYWYRQAAGRGLQLLFYSVGIGQISSEVPQNLSASRPQDRQFILSSKKLLLSDSGFYLCAWSLGGGSNQPQHFGDGTRLSIL.

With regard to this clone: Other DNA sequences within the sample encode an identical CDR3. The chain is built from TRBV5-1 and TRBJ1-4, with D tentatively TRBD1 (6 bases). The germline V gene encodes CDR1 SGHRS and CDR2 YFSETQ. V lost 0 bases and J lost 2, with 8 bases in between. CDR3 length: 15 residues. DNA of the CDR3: TGCGCCAGCAGCTTGGGCCAGGGGACTAATGAAAAACTGTTTTTT. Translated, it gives CASSLGQGTNEKLFF. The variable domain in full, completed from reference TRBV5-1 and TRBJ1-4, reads KAGVTQTPRYLIKTRGQQVTLSCSPISGHRSVSWYQQTPGQGLQFLFEYFSETQRNKGNFPGRFSGRQFSNSRSEMNVSTLELGDSALYLCASSLGQGTNEKLFFGSGTQLSVL.

The CDR3 nucleotides are TGTGCCAGTAGTCTTGGGCTGGCGGGGTTTGGTGATGAAAAACTGTTTTTT. This encodes CASSLGLAGFGDEKLFF. This chain connects TRBV19 to TRBJ1-4; D is undetermined. From germline, CDR1 is LNHDA and CDR2 SQIVND (reference sequence). The CDR3 is 17 residues long. V dropped 5 bases and J dropped 6 bases, with 22 bases sitting between them. The variable domain in full, completed from reference TRBV19 and TRBJ1-4, reads DGGITQSPKYLFRKEGQNVTLSCEQNLNHDAMYWYRQDPGQGLRLIYYSQIVNDFQKGDIAEGYSVSREKKESFPLTVTSAQKNPTAFYLCASSLGLAGFGDEKLFFGSGTQLSVL.

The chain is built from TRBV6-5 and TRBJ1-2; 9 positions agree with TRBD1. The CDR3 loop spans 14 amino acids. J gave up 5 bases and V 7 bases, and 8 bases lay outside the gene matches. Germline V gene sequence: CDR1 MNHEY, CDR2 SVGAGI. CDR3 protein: CASTTGQGSYGYTF. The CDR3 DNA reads TGTGCCAGCACCACGGGACAGGGATCATATGGCTACACCTTC.

CDR3 protein: CASSLGPIQGPEETQYF. In nucleotides, the CDR3 is TGCGCCAGCAGCTTGGGCCCAATTCAGGGGCCAGAAGAGACCCAGTACTTC. V is TRBV5-1 and J is TRBJ2-5; D might be TRBD1 (6 bases). V lost 0 bases and J lost 3, with 18 bases in between. CDR1 is SGHRS and CDR2 is YFSETQ in the germline V gene. CDR3 length: 17 amino acids.

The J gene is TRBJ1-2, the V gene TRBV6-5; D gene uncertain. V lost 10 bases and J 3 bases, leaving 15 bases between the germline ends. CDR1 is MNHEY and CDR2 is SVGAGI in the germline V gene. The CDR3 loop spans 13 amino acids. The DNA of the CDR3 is TGTGCCACTAGCAATCGGGGTTACTATGGCTACACCTTC. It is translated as CATSNRGYYGYTF.

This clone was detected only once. The CDR3: CASSQAGGSTDTQYF. For the CDR3, the DNA is TGTGCCAGCAGCCAAGCGGGGGGAAGCACAGATACGCAGTATTTT. The chain employs TRBV7-3 and TRBJ2-3, with 9 bases identical to TRBD2. The CDR3 contains 15 residues. Germline assignment: CDR1 SGHTA and CDR2 FQGTGA. V lost 5 bases to trimming and J lost 0 bases; unmatched junction nucleotides: 3.

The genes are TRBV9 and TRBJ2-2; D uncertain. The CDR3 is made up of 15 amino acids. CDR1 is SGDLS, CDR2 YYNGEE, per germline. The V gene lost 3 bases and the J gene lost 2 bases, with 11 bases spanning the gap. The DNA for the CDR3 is TGTGCCAGCAGCGCGACACCTTTTAACACCGGGGAGCTGTTTTTT. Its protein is CASSATPFNTGELFF.

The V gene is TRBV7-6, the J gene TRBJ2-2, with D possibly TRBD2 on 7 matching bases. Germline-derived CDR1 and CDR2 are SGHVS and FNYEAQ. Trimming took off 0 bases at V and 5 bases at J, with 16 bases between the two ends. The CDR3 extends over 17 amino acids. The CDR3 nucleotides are TGTGCCAGCAGCTTAGCTCCTCGCGGGGGCCGGACCGGGGAGCTGTTTTTT. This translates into CASSLAPRGGRTGELFF.

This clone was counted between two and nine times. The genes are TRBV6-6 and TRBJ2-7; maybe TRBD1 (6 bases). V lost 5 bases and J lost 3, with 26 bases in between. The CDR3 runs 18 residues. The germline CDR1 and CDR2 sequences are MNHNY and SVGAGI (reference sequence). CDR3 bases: TGTGCCAGCAGTCTATACCCTGGACAGTCCGGGCGCCGCTACGAGCAGTACTTC. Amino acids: CASSLYPGQSGRRYEQYF.

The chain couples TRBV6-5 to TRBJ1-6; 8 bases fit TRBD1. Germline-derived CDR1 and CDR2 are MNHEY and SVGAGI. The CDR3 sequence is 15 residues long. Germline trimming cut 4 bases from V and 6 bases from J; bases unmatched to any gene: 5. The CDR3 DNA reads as TGTGCCAGCAGTTGGACAGGGTCGGGTAATTCACCCCTCCACTTT. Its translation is CASSWTGSGNSPLHF.

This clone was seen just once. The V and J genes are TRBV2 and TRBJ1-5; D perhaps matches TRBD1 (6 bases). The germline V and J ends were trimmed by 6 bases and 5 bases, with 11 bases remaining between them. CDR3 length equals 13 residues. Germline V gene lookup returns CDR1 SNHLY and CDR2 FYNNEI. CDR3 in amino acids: CASSTEGDQPQHF. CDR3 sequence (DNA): TGTGCCAGCAGCACCGAGGGGGATCAGCCCCAGCATTTT.

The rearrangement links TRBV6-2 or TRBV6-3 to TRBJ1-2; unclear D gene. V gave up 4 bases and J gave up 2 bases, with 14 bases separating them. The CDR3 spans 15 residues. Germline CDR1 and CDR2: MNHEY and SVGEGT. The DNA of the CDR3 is TGTGCCAGCAGTTTTTTTCGAAGGGAGAACTATGGCTACACCTTC. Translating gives CASSFFRRENYGYTF.

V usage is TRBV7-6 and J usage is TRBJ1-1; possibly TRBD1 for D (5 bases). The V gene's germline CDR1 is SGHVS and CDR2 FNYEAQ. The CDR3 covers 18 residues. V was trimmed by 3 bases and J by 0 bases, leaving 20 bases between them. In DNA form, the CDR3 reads TGTGCCAGCAGCTTTTGGGGCGCGGGGCGGGGGATGAACACTGAAGCTTTCTTT. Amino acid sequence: CASSFWGAGRGMNTEAFF.

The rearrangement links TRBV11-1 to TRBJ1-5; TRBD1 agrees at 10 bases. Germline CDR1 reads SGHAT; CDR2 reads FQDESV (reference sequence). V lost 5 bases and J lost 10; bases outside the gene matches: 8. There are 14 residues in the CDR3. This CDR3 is CASSPGQGGGPQHF. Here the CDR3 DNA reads TGTGCCAGCAGCCCAGGACAGGGGGGAGGACCCCAGCATTTT. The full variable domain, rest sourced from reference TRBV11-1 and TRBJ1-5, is EAEVAQSPRYKITEKSQAVAFWCDPISGHATLYWYRQILGQGPELLVQFQDESVVDDSQLPKDRFSAERLKGVDSTLKIQPAELGDSAMYLCASSPGQGGGPQHFGDGTRLSIL.

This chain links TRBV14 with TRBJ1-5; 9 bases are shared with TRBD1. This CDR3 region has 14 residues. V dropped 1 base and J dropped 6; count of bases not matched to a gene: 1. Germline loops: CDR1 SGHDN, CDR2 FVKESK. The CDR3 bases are TGTGCCAGCAGCCAAGGGACAGGGGTTCAGCCCCAGCATTTT. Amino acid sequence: CASSQGTGVQPQHF.

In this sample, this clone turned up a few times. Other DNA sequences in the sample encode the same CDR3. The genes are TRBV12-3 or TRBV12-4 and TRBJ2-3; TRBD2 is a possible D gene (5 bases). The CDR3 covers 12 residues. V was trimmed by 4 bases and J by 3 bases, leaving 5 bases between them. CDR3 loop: CASSSGTDTQYF. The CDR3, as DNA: TGTGCCAGCAGTTCGGGGACAGATACGCAGTATTTT.

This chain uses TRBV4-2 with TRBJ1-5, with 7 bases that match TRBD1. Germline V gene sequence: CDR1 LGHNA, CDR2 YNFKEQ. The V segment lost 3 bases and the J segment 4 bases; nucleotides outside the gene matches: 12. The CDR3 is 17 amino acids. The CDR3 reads CASSHSTGARRNQPQHF. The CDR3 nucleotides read TGTGCCAGCAGCCATTCTACAGGGGCCAGGAGGAATCAGCCCCAGCATTTT.

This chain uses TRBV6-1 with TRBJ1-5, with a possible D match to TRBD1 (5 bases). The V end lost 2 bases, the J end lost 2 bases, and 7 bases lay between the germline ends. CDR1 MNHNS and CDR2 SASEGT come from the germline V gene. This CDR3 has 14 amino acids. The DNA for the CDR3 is TGTGCCAGCAGTGAATCGGGGGGCAATCAGCCCCAGCATTTT. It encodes CASSESGGNQPQHF.

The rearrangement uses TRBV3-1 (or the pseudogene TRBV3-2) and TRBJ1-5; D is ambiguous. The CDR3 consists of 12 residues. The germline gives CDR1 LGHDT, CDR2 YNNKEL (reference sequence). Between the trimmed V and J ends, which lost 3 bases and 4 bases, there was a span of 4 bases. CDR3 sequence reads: CASSQSNQPQHF. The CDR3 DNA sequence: TGTGCCAGCAGCCAGAGTAATCAGCCCCAGCATTTT.

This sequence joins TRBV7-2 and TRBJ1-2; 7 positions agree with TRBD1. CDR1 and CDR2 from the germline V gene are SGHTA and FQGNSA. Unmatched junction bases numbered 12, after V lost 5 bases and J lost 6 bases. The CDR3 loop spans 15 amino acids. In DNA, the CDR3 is TGTGCCAGCAGCCCGGACGGGACAGAATACAATGGCTACACCTTC. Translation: CASSPDGTEYNGYTF.

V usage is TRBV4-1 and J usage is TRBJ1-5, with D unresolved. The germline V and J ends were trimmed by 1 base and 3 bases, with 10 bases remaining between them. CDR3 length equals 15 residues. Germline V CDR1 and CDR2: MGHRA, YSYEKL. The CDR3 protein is CASSQGPYSNQPQHF. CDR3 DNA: TGCGCCAGCAGCCAAGGTCCGTATTCCAATCAGCCCCAGCATTTT.

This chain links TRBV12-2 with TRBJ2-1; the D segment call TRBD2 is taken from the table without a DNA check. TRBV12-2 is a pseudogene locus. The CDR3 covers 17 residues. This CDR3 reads CASRPPSRGSSCNEQFF. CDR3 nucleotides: TGTGCAAGTCGCCCCCCCTCCCGGGGGTCCTCATGCAATGAGCAGTTCTTC.

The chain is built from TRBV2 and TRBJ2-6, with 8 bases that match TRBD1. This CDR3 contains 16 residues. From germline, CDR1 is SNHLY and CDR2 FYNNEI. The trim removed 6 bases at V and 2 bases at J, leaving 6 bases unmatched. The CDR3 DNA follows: TGTGCCAGCAGGGGACAGGCCCCTACTGGGGCCAACGTCCTGACTTTC. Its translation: CASRGQAPTGANVLTF.

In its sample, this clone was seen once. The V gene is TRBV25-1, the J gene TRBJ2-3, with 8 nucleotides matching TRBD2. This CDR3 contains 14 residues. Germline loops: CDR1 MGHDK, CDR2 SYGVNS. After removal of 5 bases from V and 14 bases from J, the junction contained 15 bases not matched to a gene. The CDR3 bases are TGTGCCAGCAGTTTCTCTGGTGGAAGCGGGAGCCCGTATTTT. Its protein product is CASSFSGGSGSPYF.

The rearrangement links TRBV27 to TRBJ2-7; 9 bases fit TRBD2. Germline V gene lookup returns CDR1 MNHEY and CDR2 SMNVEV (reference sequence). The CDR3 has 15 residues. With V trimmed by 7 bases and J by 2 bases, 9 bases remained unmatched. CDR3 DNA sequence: TGTGCCAGCAAACGTGTAAGCGGGGGGACCTACGAGCAGTACTTC. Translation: CASKRVSGGTYEQYF.